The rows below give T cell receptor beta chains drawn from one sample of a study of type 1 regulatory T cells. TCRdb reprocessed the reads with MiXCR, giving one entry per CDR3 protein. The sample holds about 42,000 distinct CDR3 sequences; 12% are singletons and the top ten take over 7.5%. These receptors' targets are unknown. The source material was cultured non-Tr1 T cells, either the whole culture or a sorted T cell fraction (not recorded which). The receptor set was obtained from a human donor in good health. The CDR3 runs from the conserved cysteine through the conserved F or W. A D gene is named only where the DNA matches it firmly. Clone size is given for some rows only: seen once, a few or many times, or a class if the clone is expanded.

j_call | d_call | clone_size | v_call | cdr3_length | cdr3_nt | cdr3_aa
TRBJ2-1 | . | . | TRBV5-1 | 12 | TGCGACAGCAGCTTGGGGGGCAATGAGCAGTTCTTC | CDSSLGGNEQFF
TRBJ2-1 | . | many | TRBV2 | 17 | TGTGCCAGCTCCCGGAGCATGGATCCCTCGCAGTACAATGAGCAGTTCTTC | CASSRSMDPSQYNEQFF
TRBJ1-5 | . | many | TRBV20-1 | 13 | TGCAGTGCTAGACCGGGAAGCAATCAGCCCCAGCATTTT | CSARPGSNQPQHF
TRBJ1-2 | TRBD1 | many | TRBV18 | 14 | TGTGCCAGCTCACCTTCAGGGAGACAGGGCGGCTACACCTTC | CASSPSGRQGGYTF
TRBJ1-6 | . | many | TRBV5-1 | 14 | TGCGCCAGCAGCCCGGACGGGCATAATTCACCCCTCCACTTT | CASSPDGHNSPLHF
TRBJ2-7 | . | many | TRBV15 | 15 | TGTGCCACCAGCAGGTTTAAGGGGGGATCCTACGAGCAGTACTTC | CATSRFKGGSYEQYF
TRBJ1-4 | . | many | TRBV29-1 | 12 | TGCAGCGGTGGCAGGGGTCGAGAAAAACTGTTTTTT | CSGGRGREKLFF
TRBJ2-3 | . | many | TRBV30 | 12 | TGTGCCTGGAGTGTAGGGCCAGATACGCAGTATTTT | CAWSVGPDTQYF
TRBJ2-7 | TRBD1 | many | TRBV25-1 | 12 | TGTGCCACCACCGGACAGGCCCACGAGCAGTACTTC | CATTGQAHEQYF
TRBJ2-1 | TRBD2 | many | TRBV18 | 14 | TGTGCCAGCTCACCGAGCGGGAGTGTTAATGAGCAGTTCTTC | CASSPSGSVNEQFF
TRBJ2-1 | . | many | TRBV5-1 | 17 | TGCGCCAGCAGCCCGGGGTTAGCGGTACAGTCCTACAATGAGCAGTTCTTC | CASSPGLAVQSYNEQFF
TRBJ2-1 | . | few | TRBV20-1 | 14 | TGCAGTGCTAGAGATTCCCAGGGTGCAAATGAGCAGTTCTTC | CSARDSQGANEQFF
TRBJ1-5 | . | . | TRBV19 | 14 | TGTGCCAGTAGTATTTCAGGGCCCAATCAGCCCCAGCATTTT | CASSISGPNQPQHF
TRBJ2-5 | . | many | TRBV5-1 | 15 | TGCGCCAGCAGCTTTATAGCGGGACAGGTCGGGACCCAGTACTTC | CASSFIAGQVGTQYF
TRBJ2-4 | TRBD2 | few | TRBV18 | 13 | TGTGCCAGCTCCCCGGTAGGGGAGGGCATTCAGTACTTC | CASSPVGEGIQYF
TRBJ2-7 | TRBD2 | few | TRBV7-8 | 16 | TGTGCCAGCAGCTTAGCTATCGTGGGAGGGCCCGGCGAGCAGTACTTC | CASSLAIVGGPGEQYF
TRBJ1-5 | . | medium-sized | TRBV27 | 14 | TGTGCCAGCAGTTTATCGGGTAAATCCGGGCCCCAGCATTTT | CASSLSGKSGPQHF
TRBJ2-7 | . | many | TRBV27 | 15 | TGTGCCAGCAGTTCCCAGGGGAAAACTTTCTACGAGCAGTACTTC | CASSSQGKTFYEQYF
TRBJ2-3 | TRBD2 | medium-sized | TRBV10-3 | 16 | TGTGCCATCAGCCTAGCGGGGACTTCTAGCACAGATACGCAGTATTTT | CAISLAGTSSTDTQYF
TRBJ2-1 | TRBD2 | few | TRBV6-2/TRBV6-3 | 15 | TGTGCCAGCACCGTGGGGGGGGGGTACCGCAATGAGCAGTTCTTC | CASTVGGGYRNEQFF
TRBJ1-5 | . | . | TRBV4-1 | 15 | TGCGCCAGCAGCCAAGTGGAGGCCGGATATCAGCCCCAGCATTTT | CASSQVEAGYQPQHF
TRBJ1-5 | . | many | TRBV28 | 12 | TGTGCCGGCAGCCGGTTGAGACGGCCCCAGCATTTT | CAGSRLRRPQHF
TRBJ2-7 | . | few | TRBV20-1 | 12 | TGCAGTGGGGTCCCTAACCTCTACGAGCAGTACTTC | CSGVPNLYEQYF
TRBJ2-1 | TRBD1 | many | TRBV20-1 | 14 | TGCAGTGCTGCTGGGACAGGGGGAGGACAATACCAGTTCTTC | CSAAGTGGGQYQFF
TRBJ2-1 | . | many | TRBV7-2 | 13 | TGTGCCAGCAGCCTCTGGGTCAGCAATGAGCAGTTCTTC | CASSLWVSNEQFF
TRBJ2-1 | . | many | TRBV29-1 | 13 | TGCAGCGTTGTGGTCGGAGGGACGGGGGAGCAGTTCTTC | CSVVVGGTGEQFF
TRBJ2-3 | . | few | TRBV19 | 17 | TGTGCCAGTAGTATAGAGGGTGGCAGGGGAGGCACAGATACGCAGTATTTT | CASSIEGGRGGTDTQYF
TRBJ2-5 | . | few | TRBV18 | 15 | TGTGCCAGCTCACCTCAGGGTTTCGACCAAGAGACCCAGTACTTC | CASSPQGFDQETQYF
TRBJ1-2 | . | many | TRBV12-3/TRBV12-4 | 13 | TGTGCCAGCAGTTCTATCGACAGCTATGGCTACACCTTC | CASSSIDSYGYTF
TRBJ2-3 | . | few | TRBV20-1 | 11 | TGCAGTGTGGACAGCACAGATACGCAGTATTTT | CSVDSTDTQYF
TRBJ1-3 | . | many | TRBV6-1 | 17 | TGTGCCAGCAGTGAGACCTGGAGAACCAGCTCTGGAAACACCATATATTTT | CASSETWRTSSGNTIYF
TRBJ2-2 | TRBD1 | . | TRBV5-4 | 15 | TGTGCCAGCAGCGAGGACAGGAGCTACACCGGGGAGCTGTTTTTT | CASSEDRSYTGELFF
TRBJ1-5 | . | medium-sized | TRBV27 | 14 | TGTGCCAGCAGTTTGACAGGTTCGTCTCAGCCCCAGCATTTT | CASSLTGSSQPQHF
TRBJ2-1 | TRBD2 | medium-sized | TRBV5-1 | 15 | TGCGCCAGCAGCTTGTTGGCGGGAGCTAAAAATGAGCAGTTCTTC | CASSLLAGAKNEQFF
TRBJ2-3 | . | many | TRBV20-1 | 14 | TGCAGTGCTAGTCCCGCGTTGAGGGCAGATACGCAGTATTTT | CSASPALRADTQYF
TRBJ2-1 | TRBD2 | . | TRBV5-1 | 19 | TGCGCCAGCAGCTTGGCAGGTCTAGCGGGAGTAGTAGGAGTGAATGAGCAGTTCTTC | CASSLAGLAGVVGVNEQFF
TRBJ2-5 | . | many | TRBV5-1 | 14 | TGCGCCAGCAGTGACCCCGAAATGGAAGAGACCCAGTACTTC | CASSDPEMEETQYF
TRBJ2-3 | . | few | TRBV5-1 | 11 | TGCGCCAGCAGCTACTCAGATACGCAGTATTTT | CASSYSDTQYF
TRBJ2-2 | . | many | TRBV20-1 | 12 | TGCAGTGCTAGCGGGCGAACCGGGGAGCTGTTTTTT | CSASGRTGELFF
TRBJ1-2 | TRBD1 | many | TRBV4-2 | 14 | TGTGCCAGCAGCCAAGAGACAGGGGGAGGCGGCTACACCTTC | CASSQETGGGGYTF
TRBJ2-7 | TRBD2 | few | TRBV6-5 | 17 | TGTGCCAGCAGATCCTCCCCAAGCGGGAGGACCGCGGACGAGCAGTACTTC | CASRSSPSGRTADEQYF
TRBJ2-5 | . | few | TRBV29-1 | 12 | TGCAGCGTTAAACAGGCCCAAGAGACCCAGTACTTC | CSVKQAQETQYF
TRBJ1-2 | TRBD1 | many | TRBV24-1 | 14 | TGTGCCACCAGTGAGCAGGGGGCAAACTATGGCTACACCTTC | CATSEQGANYGYTF
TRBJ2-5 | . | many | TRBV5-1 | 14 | TGCGCCAGCAGCTTGAACGAGGGCCAAGAGACCCAGTACTTC | CASSLNEGQETQYF
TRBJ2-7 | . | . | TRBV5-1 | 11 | TGCGCCAGCCGTCCCCTTTACGAGCAGTACTTC | CASRPLYEQYF
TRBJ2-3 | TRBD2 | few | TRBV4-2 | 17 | TGCGCCAGCAGCCAAGATCGGGGGGGCATAGGCACAGATACGCAGTATTTT | CASSQDRGGIGTDTQYF
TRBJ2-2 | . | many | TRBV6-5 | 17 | TGTGCCAGCAGTCTTGATTTCGGATCATCGAACACCGGGGAGCTGTTTTTT | CASSLDFGSSNTGELFF